What follows describes a single T cell receptor beta chain. Treatment meaning: oral pan-JAK inhibitor, 5-10 mg twice daily. This entry belongs to a study of CD8+ T cells in alopecia areata. TCR sequencing used cDNA made by reverse transcription of extracted RNA. The data were produced by immunoSEQ multiplex PCR, yet TCRdb's version contains in-frame clones alone and is incomplete. This sample has a few hundred thousand clones; 60% occur once, and the top ten carry 0.75% to 0.95%. This material consisted of CD4+ T cells sorted from blood, taken around week 54, from a patient treated with tofacitinib. The TCR was taken from a human donor with alopecia areata.

This CDR3 is CASSEASFSKNIQYF. In DNA form, the CDR3 reads TGTGCCAGCAGTGAAGCTTCCTTTTCCAAAAACATTCAGTACTTC. The chain recombines TRBV6-1 with TRBJ2-4, with unresolved D. Germline CDR1 and CDR2: MNHNS and SASEGT. The CDR3 is 15 residues long. Between the trimmed V and J ends, which lost 0 bases and 2 bases, there was a span of 8 bases.